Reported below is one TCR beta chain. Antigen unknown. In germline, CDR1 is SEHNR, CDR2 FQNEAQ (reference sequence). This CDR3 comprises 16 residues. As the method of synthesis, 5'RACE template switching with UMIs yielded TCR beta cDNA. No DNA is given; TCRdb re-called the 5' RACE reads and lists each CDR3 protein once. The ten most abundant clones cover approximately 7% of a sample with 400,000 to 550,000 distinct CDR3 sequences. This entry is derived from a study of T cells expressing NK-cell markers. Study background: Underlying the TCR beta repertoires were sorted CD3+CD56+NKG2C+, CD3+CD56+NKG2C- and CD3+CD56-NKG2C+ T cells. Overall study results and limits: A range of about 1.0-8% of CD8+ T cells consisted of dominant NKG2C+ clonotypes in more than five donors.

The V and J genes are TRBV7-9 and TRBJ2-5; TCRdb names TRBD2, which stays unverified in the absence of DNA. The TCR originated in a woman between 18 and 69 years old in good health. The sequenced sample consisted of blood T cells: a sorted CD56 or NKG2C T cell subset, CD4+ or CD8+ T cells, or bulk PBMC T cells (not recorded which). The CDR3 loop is CASSLFAGGPRETQYF.